The TCR beta chain under discussion was sequenced for a study of T-cell memory formation after mild COVID-19. The wider study: Clustering of TCRs was largely donor specific.

Concerning this clonotype itself: Antigen unknown.

With constant-segment primers, 5'RACE yielded cDNA libraries of TCR alpha and TCR beta that carried sample barcodes and UMIs. From the 5' RACE reads, TCRdb called clonotypes with MiXCR, one entry per CDR3 protein. Of 210,000 or so distinct CDR3 sequences in the sample, 15% to 20% are singletons; the top ten hold roughly 2.4%. Study-level points and caveats: Pre-infection memory contained some responding clones, which suggested that cross-reactive memory had joined. Day 37-peaking second-wave clones had unconfirmed SARS-CoV-2 specificity.

The J segment lost 5 bases and the V segment lost 4 bases, leaving 13 bases of the junction unmatched. Germline CDR1 SGHKS, CDR2 YYEKEE (reference sequence). CDR3 length: 16 amino acids. The sample taken for sequencing was PBMCs or a T cell subset sorted from them (not recorded which). This TCR derives from an adult woman who had mild COVID-19 (a few samples of this study predate the infection). Cell type and time point are not known. This chain uses TRBV5-5 with TRBJ1-1; 8 bases align to TRBD1. CDR3 DNA sequence: TGTGCCAGCAGCCTGGCGTTCAGGGGGCGTAGGACTGAAGCTTTCTTT. It is translated as CASSLAFRGRRTEAFF.